This is a list of T cell receptor beta chains from one sample in a study of patients and donors after allogeneic stem cell transplantation. TCRdb ran MiXCR on the RT-PCR reads and lists one entry per CDR3 protein. The sample carries 900,000 to 1,000,000 distinct CDR3 sequences, more than 15% recorded once. The material sequenced was blood, either unsorted or a sorted T cell fraction (not recorded which). The receptors were sampled from a human donor who was either an allogeneic HSCT recipient or a stem cell or donor lymphocyte infusion donor (not recorded which). It is not recorded whose cells these are; they may come from a transplant donor. The CDR3 runs from the conserved cysteine through the conserved F or W. The D gene is left open where the match is weak. Clone sizes are given selectively: once, few, many, or a class where the clone is expanded.

V	D	J	size	DNA	CDR3
TRBV20-1	.	TRBJ2-7	few	TGCAGTTTTACTGGGGATACCTCCTACGAGCAGTACTTC	CSFTGDTSYEQYF
TRBV5-1	TRBD2	TRBJ2-3	few	TGCGCCACAAGACTAGCGGGAGGAAGGGGCACAGATACGCAGTATTTT	CATRLAGGRGTDTQYF
TRBV20-1	.	TRBJ2-3	.	TGCAGTCTGAGGGGGGATACGCAGTATTTT	CSLRGDTQYF
TRBV6-1	.	TRBJ2-1	few	TGTGCCAGCCTAGATAGCGCCTACAATGAGCAGTTCTTC	CASLDSAYNEQFF
TRBV10-3	.	TRBJ2-1	few	TGTGCCATCAGTGGAACACCCCGGGGGGCCACCTACAATGAGCAGTTCTTC	CAISGTPRGATYNEQFF
TRBV4-3	.	TRBJ2-1	.	TGCGCCAGCAGCCAAGAAGGGGACATCCAGAATGAGCAGTTCTTC	CASSQEGDIQNEQFF
TRBV20-1	TRBD2	TRBJ2-1	.	TGCAGTGCTAGAGGGACTAGCGGGAGAGGGCCCTACAATGAGCAGTTCTTC	CSARGTSGRGPYNEQFF
TRBV5-1	.	TRBJ1-5	many	TGCGCCAGCAGCTTGGGACTTTATAGCAATCAGCCCCAGCATTTT	CASSLGLYSNQPQHF
TRBV12-3/TRBV12-4	TRBD1	TRBJ1-5	.	TGTGCCAGCAGTTTTACAGGGGTGCGGCAGCCCCAGCATTTT	CASSFTGVRQPQHF
TRBV4-2	.	TRBJ1-1	few	TGTGCCAGCAGCCGTGAACAGGGTGCGAACACTGAAGCTTTCTTT	CASSREQGANTEAFF
TRBV7-9	.	TRBJ2-1	.	TGTGCCAGCAGGGTGACAACGAATGAGCAGTTCTTC	CASRVTTNEQFF
TRBV12-3/TRBV12-4	.	TRBJ1-4	.	TGTGCCAGCAGTTCGGGCCCACAGCTGGGGAATGAAAAACTATTTTTT	CASSSGPQLGNEKLFF
TRBV2	TRBD1	TRBJ2-1	few	TGTGCCAGCAGTGACAGGGGGTTAGACAATGAGCAGTTCTTC	CASSDRGLDNEQFF
TRBV6-1	TRBD2	TRBJ2-3	.	TGTGCCAGCAGTCCTCTTAGCGGGGGAAGCACAGATACGCAGTATTTT	CASSPLSGGSTDTQYF
TRBV6-1	.	TRBJ1-1	.	TGTGCCAGCTGGCGGGAGGGACGCCCCTTGAACACTGAGGCTTTCTTT	CASWREGRPLNTEAFF
TRBV27	.	TRBJ2-4	few	TGTGCCAGCAGTCATTCTCCGGTGCATACAAACATTCAGTACTTC	CASSHSPVHTNIQYF
TRBV29-1	.	TRBJ2-7	.	TGCAGCGTTGATGGGCCCGGGGACGAGCAGTACTTC	CSVDGPGDEQYF
TRBV14	.	TRBJ1-2	.	TGTGCCAGCAGCCCGGGTGTGGTAGGGTATGGCTACACCTTC	CASSPGVVGYGYTF
TRBV5-8	TRBD1	TRBJ2-2	few	TGTGCCAGCAGTATGACAGGGACCACCGGGGAGCTGTTTTTT	CASSMTGTTGELFF
TRBV7-9	TRBD1	TRBJ1-4	.	TGTGCCAGCGTCCTAACAGGGGGGGCGGAAAAACTGTTTTTT	CASVLTGGAEKLFF
TRBV20-1	.	TRBJ1-6	few	TGCAGTGCTATCCCATCTGGCTCCTATAATTCACCCCTCCACTTT	CSAIPSGSYNSPLHF
TRBV2	TRBD2	TRBJ2-7	few	TGTGCCAGCAGATTTCGGATAGCGGGAGAAAACCACGAGCAGTACTTC	CASRFRIAGENHEQYF
TRBV2	.	TRBJ2-3	.	TGTGCCAGCAGTCTGTCTCCGGGAGTGGTAGATACGCAGTATTTT	CASSLSPGVVDTQYF
TRBV5-6	.	TRBJ2-3	.	TGTGCCAGCAGCCGCTGGGGGGCGAGTAGCACAGATACGCAGTATTTT	CASSRWGASSTDTQYF
TRBV29-1	.	TRBJ2-1	few	TGCAGCGTTGTAGGAACGAGCTCCTACAATGAGCAGTTCTTC	CSVVGTSSYNEQFF
TRBV12-3/TRBV12-4	.	TRBJ1-1	many	TGTGCCAGCAGTGACCCCCGGGGGCTAGGGAATGAAGCTTTCTTT	CASSDPRGLGNEAFF
TRBV6-1	TRBD2	TRBJ2-5	.	TGTGCCAGCAGGCACGGGCGGGGAGGGCCCGTGACCCAGTACTTC	CASRHGRGGPVTQYF
TRBV9	.	TRBJ2-3	few	TGTGCCAGCAGCGTAGAGGCCAGGTCAGATACGCAGTATTTT	CASSVEARSDTQYF
TRBV11-2	TRBD2	TRBJ2-2	few	TGTGCCAGCAGCCCCGCCTACGGGGGGGCAGGGACCGGGGAGCTGTTTTTT	CASSPAYGGAGTGELFF
TRBV6-1	.	TRBJ1-2	.	TGTGCCAGCACCTACTTAGACAGTCATGGCTACACCTTC	CASTYLDSHGYTF
TRBV4-3	.	TRBJ2-1	.	TGCGCCAGCAGCCAAGTTTTGGGATCTTGGGATGAGCAGTTCTTC	CASSQVLGSWDEQFF
TRBV20-1	.	TRBJ2-5	few	TGCAGTGCTCATCCCGACGGAGGATACATTCAAGAGACCCAGTACTTC	CSAHPDGGYIQETQYF
TRBV12-3/TRBV12-4	TRBD2	TRBJ2-3	.	TGTGCCAGCAGACGACTAGCGGCACAGGATACGCAGTATTTT	CASRRLAAQDTQYF
TRBV29-1	.	TRBJ1-1	few	TGCAGCGTTGCTCGGGAGTACACTGAAGCTTTCTTT	CSVAREYTEAFF
TRBV11-2	.	TRBJ2-6	.	TGTGCCAGCAGCCCGGGGGCAGGGATTCTCTCTGGGGCCAACGTCCTGACTTTC	CASSPGAGILSGANVLTF
TRBV15	.	TRBJ1-4	.	TGTGCCACCAGCAGAGGCCAGGGGATTGAAAAACTGTTTTTT	CATSRGQGIEKLFF
TRBV29-1	.	TRBJ2-2	many	TGCAGCGTTGGGACCGGGGAGCTGTTTTTT	CSVGTGELFF
TRBV3-1	.	TRBJ2-1	many	TGTGCCAGCAGCCCCAGACTCGGAGGGACGAGCTACAATGAGCAGTTCTTC	CASSPRLGGTSYNEQFF
TRBV12-3/TRBV12-4	TRBD2	TRBJ2-7	few	TGTGCCAGCAGTTTAGCCGGGACTAGCGGCGAGCAGTACTTC	CASSLAGTSGEQYF
TRBV9	.	TRBJ1-1	many	TGTGCCAGCAGCGTAGTACTAAATTCTGAAGCTTTCTTT	CASSVVLNSEAFF
TRBV4-3	.	TRBJ1-1	.	TGCGCCAGCAGCCTCGCGGACGGGAACACTGAAGCTTTCTTT	CASSLADGNTEAFF
TRBV9	.	TRBJ2-7	.	TGTGCCAGCAGCGCCTTTGTGGGCGAGCAGTACTTC	CASSAFVGEQYF
TRBV2	.	TRBJ2-5	.	TGTGCCAGCAGTGAAGCTCCTCCATTACAGGCCCAAGAGACCCAGTACTTC	CASSEAPPLQAQETQYF
TRBV20-1	.	TRBJ2-1	many	TGCAGTGCCCCGGAGCGAGCTAGTGGCAATGAGCAGTTCTTC	CSAPERASGNEQFF
TRBV4-1	.	TRBJ1-1	.	TGCGCCAGCAGCCAAGATCCGGAAATTCAGGGACCCGAAGCTTTCTTT	CASSQDPEIQGPEAFF
TRBV30	.	TRBJ2-7	.	TGTGCCTGGAGTGGAACAGCGGTTGGCGAGCAGTACTTC	CAWSGTAVGEQYF
TRBV5-5	TRBD2	TRBJ2-7	.	TGTGCCAGCAGCTTTCGTCTTAGCGGGAGTCAGTACGAGCAGTACTTC	CASSFRLSGSQYEQYF
TRBV20-1	.	TRBJ2-5	few	TGCAGTGCCGTCCGGGTACGAGAGACCCAGTACTTC	CSAVRVRETQYF
TRBV4-2	TRBD2	TRBJ2-7	.	TGTGCCAGCAGCCAAGATATCGGGGGAGGGTATGAGCAGTACTTC	CASSQDIGGGYEQYF
TRBV9	.	TRBJ2-7	few	TGTGCCAGCAGCGTAGTCGACGCATCTGGGGAGCAGTACTTC	CASSVVDASGEQYF
TRBV6-6	.	TRBJ1-1	.	TGTGCCAGCACCCCTTCGAGGGGAACTGAAGCTTTCTTT	CASTPSRGTEAFF
TRBV7-9	.	TRBJ2-7	few	TGTGCCAGCAGCTCCGCCTTAGGCTACTCCTACGAGCAGTACTTC	CASSSALGYSYEQYF
TRBV2	.	TRBJ1-2	few	TGTGCCAGCAGTGAACAGGGTCCCCACTATGGCTACACCTTC	CASSEQGPHYGYTF
TRBV9	TRBD1	TRBJ1-6	many	TGTGCCAGCAGCAACAGGGGGAATAATTCACCCCTCCACTTT	CASSNRGNNSPLHF
TRBV7-7	.	TRBJ2-1	few	TGTGCTAGCAGCTTAGGTAGGGTAGGTGGCAATGAGCAGTTCTTC	CASSLGRVGGNEQFF
TRBV12-3/TRBV12-4	.	TRBJ2-1	many	TGTGCCAGCAGTTCAGTATTGGGACTCCTGAATAATGAGCAGTTCTTC	CASSSVLGLLNNEQFF
TRBV2	TRBD1	TRBJ1-2	many	TGTGCCAGCAGTGGACAGGGGCTGAACTATGGCTACACCTTC	CASSGQGLNYGYTF
TRBV15	.	TRBJ2-7	.	TGTGCCACCAGCAGACGACGGGACCACTACGAGCAGTACTTC	CATSRRRDHYEQYF
TRBV7-2	TRBD2	TRBJ2-3	few	TGTGCCAGCAGCCCCTTAGCGGGAGTTTGGGTTACGCAGTATTTT	CASSPLAGVWVTQYF
TRBV5-4	TRBD2	TRBJ2-2	few	TGTGCCAGCAGCCCAGGGACTAGCGGGGAGTGGAACACCGGGGAGCTGTTTTTT	CASSPGTSGEWNTGELFF